This TCR beta chain was captured by sequencing in a study of T cell responses to AZD1222 COVID-19 vaccine. Assay: immunoSEQ multiplex PCR; the TCRdb copy retains only in-frame clones and omits some. Here the sample spans about 150,000 clones, about nine tenths being singletons. The V segment lost 7 bases and the J segment 2 bases; nucleotides outside the gene matches: 3. CDR1 and CDR2 from the germline V gene are SGHRS and YFSETQ. There are 14 residues in the CDR3. In regard to this clone: Its matching antigen is unknown.

Study-wide points: An increase in Spike-specific TCR breadth and depth was observed after two AZD1222 doses.

The TCR originated in an adult in good health. The starting material was peripheral blood, obtained on day 0 of AZD1222 vaccination. The chain is built from TRBV5-1 and TRBJ2-7; 13 positions match TRBD2. This CDR3 is CASRTSGGAYEQYF. Written as DNA, the CDR3 is TGCGCCAGCCGTACTAGCGGGGGGGCCTACGAGCAGTACTTC.